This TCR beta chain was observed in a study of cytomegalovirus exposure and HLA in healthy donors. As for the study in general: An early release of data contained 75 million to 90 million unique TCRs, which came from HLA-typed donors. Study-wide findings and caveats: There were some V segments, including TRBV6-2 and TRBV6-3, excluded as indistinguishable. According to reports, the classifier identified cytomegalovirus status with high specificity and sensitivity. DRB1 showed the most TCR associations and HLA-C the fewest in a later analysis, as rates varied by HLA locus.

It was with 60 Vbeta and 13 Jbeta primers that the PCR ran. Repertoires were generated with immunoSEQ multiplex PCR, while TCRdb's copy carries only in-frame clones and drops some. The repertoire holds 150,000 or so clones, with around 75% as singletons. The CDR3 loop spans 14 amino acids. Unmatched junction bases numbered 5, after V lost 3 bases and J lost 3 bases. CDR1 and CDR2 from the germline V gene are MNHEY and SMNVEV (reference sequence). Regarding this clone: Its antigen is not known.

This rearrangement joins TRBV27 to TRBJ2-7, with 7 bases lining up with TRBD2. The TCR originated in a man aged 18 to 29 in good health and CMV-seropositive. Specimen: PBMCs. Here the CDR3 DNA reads TGTGCCAGCAGTTTTTCGGCTAGCGGCTACGAGCAGTACTTC. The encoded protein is CASSFSASGYEQYF.